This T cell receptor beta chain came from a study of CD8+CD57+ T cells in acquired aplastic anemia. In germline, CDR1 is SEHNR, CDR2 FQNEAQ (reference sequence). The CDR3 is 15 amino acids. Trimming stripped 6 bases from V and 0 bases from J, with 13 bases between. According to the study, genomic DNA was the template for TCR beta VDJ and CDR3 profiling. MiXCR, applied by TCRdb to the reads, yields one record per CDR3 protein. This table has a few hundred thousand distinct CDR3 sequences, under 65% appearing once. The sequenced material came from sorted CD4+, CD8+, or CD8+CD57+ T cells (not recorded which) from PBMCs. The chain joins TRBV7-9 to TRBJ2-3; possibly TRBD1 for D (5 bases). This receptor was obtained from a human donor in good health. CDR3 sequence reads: CASSSQGLSTDTQYF. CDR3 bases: TGTGCCAGCAGTTCCCAGGGTCTCAGCACAGATACGCAGTATTTT.